One sample yielded the 22 T cell receptor beta chains listed below, sequenced in a study of blood T cell repertoires in COVID-19 (dated by TCRdb to the early 2020s). Library construction relied on the immunoSEQ multiplex PCR assay. TCRdb stores this immuneACCESS table with in-frame sequences only. Part of the clones is absent; in the studies checked, under half of the shortfall reflects unresolved V genes, and no reason is known for the rest. The sample table contains about 210,000 clones; only one count was recorded for around 91% of them. About 5% of the sample is in the top ten clones. The sequenced sample was peripheral blood. Receptors were obtained from a woman aged 40 to 50 with acute or convalescent COVID-19.

This clone was observed a single time. The CDR3 bases are TGTGCCAGCAGCCCCCTACGACAGGGGAAGAACACTGAAGCTTTCTTT. This encodes CASSPLRQGKNTEAFF. This chain links TRBV21-1 with TRBJ1-1; the table calls TRBD1, which could not be checked here. TRBV21-1 is a pseudogene segment. There are 16 residues in the CDR3.

V gene TRBV5-1 combines with J gene TRBJ2-2; D might be TRBD2 (6 bases). Germline V gene lookup returns CDR1 SGHRS and CDR2 YFSETQ. The CDR3 is 16 residues long. V lost 4 bases and J lost 0, with 13 bases in between. CDR3 amino acids: CASSRIGGTNTGELFF. The CDR3 DNA reads TGCGCCAGCAGCCGGATCGGGGGTACGAACACCGGGGAGCTGTTTTTT.

The chain combines TRBV5-1 with TRBJ2-5, with TRBD2 as a possible D gene (5 bases). The CDR3 is 14 amino acids. The germline gives CDR1 SGHRS, CDR2 YFSETQ. V dropped 4 bases and J dropped 2 bases, with 12 bases sitting between them. The CDR3 DNA reads as TGCGCCAGCAGCCTTCGAGGAGGTCAAGAGACCCAGTACTTC. Protein sequence: CASSLRGGQETQYF.

This clone was seen more than once but under ten times. This chain joins TRBV19 and TRBJ1-3; 10 nucleotides agree with TRBD1. V dropped 7 bases and J dropped 0; count of bases not matched to a gene: 6. The CDR3 totals 16 residues. The germline V gene has CDR1 LNHDA and CDR2 SQIVND (reference sequence). The CDR3 here is CASNPGTGDSGNTIYF. In nucleotides, the CDR3 is TGTGCCAGTAACCCCGGGACAGGGGACTCTGGAAACACCATATATTTT.

The CDR3 sequence is CASADRGRRNYGYTF. The CDR3 DNA follows: TGTGCCAGCGCGGACAGGGGGCGGAGGAACTATGGCTACACCTTC. The rearrangement uses TRBV19 and TRBJ1-2; the match to TRBD1 covers 11 bases. V lost 9 bases to trimming and J lost 2 bases; unmatched junction nucleotides: 8. The CDR3 sequence is 15 residues long. CDR1 is LNHDA, CDR2 SQIVND, per germline (reference sequence).

The chain joins TRBV6-2 or TRBV6-3 to TRBJ2-5, with 13 nucleotides matching TRBD2. The germline gives CDR1 MNHEY, CDR2 SVGEGT. The CDR3 has 15 residues. J gave up 1 base and V 6 bases, and 2 bases lay outside the gene matches. The CDR3 sequence: CASSGLAGAQETQYF. CDR3 in DNA: TGTGCCAGCAGCGGACTAGCGGGGGCCCAAGAGACCCAGTACTTC.

The chain joins TRBV6-5 to TRBJ2-7, with TRBD1 matching 10 bases. J gave up 3 bases and V 6 bases, and 5 bases lay outside the gene matches. The CDR3 totals 14 residues. Germline lookup yields CDR1 MNHEY and CDR2 SVGAGI. CDR3 protein: CASSRDRGYYEQYV. CDR3 in DNA: TGTGCCAGCAGCCGGGACAGGGGATACTACGAGCAGTACGTC.

The CDR3 protein is CSVVRQQGQAFF. CDR3 in DNA: TGCAGCGTTGTTCGGCAACAGGGTCAAGCTTTCTTT. The chain joins TRBV29-1 to TRBJ1-1, with a possible D match to TRBD1 (6 bases). There are 12 residues in the CDR3. CDR1 and CDR2 from the germline V gene are SQVTM and ANQGSEA. The V end lost 4 bases, the J end lost 9 bases, and 15 bases lay between the germline ends.

The chain links TRBV13 to TRBJ2-7; D unclear. The V and J ends lost 0 bases and 2 bases respectively, with 8 bases between them. The CDR3 loop spans 14 amino acids. CDR1 is PRHDT and CDR2 is FYEKMQ in the germline V gene (reference sequence). The CDR3 protein is CASSLGPVAYEQYV. DNA for the CDR3: TGTGCCAGCAGCTTAGGGCCGGTGGCCTACGAGCAGTACGTC.

The rearrangement uses TRBV19 and TRBJ2-7; D is ambiguous. Germline lookup yields CDR1 LNHDA and CDR2 SQIVND (reference sequence). The CDR3 has 15 residues. V dropped 3 bases and J dropped 1 base, with 13 bases sitting between them. The DNA for the CDR3 is TGTGCCAGTAGTATTGCGCACGGTCGGTCCTACGAGCAGTACGTC. Its protein product is CASSIAHGRSYEQYV.

The chain carries TRBV6-5 and TRBJ1-1, with TRBD1 as a possible D gene (5 bases). CDR3 size: 14 residues. CDR1 and CDR2 (germline): MNHEY, SVGAGI. Trimming pared 10 bases from V and 5 bases from J, leaving 20 bases between. In nucleotides, the CDR3 is TGTGCCATAGAGGTTGGAGGGGCGGGTACTGAAGCTTTCTTT. As protein: CAIEVGGAGTEAFF.

The chain combines TRBV10-3 with TRBJ2-3; the match to TRBD1 covers 12 bases. This CDR3 has 16 amino acids. Germline V gene sequence: CDR1 ENHRY, CDR2 SYGVKD. J was trimmed by 3 bases and V by 2 bases; bases with no gene match: 3. The CDR3: CAISERDRGLTDTQYF. CDR3 DNA sequence: TGTGCCATCAGTGAGAGGGACAGGGGGCTGACAGATACGCAGTATTTT.

This clone came up once. This chain joins TRBV6-6 and TRBJ1-4; D is unresolved. The CDR3 spans 11 residues. The germline CDR1 and CDR2 sequences are MNHNY and SVGAGI (reference sequence). The V and J ends lost 2 bases and 10 bases respectively, with 5 bases between them. The CDR3 loop reads CASSYRGKLFF. CDR3 DNA sequence: TGTGCCAGCAGTTACCGAGGAAAACTGTTTTTT.

The chain is built from TRBV2 and TRBJ2-5; 14 bases are a match to TRBD2. The germline gives CDR1 SNHLY, CDR2 FYNNEI. The V gene end was trimmed by 6 bases and the J gene end by 4 bases; junction bases not matched to a gene: 4. There are 15 residues in the CDR3. The CDR3 protein is CASSSTSGGAETQYF. The CDR3 bases are TGTGCCAGCAGCTCGACTAGCGGGGGGGCAGAGACCCAGTACTTC.

This chain joins TRBV21-1 and TRBJ2-7; the table's D call, TRBD1, has no DNA check behind it. TRBV21-1 is annotated as a pseudogene. The CDR3 is made up of 15 amino acids. The CDR3 spells CASSTGTESSYEQYV. In DNA, the CDR3 is TGTGCCAGCAGTACCGGGACAGAGAGCTCCTACGAGCAGTACGTC.

The chain employs TRBV19 and TRBJ1-2; D is possibly TRBD1 (5 bases). The length of the CDR3 is 16 residues. Germline loops: CDR1 LNHDA, CDR2 SQIVND (reference sequence). The V and J ends lost 6 bases and 4 bases respectively, with 21 bases between them. CDR3 nucleotide sequence: TGTGCCAGTAGCCCCCTGGTGTTGGGGCTGAGCTATGGCTACACCTTC. Protein: CASSPLVLGLSYGYTF. Full variable domain (remainder filled in from reference TRBV19 and TRBJ1-2): DGGITQSPKYLFRKEGQNVTLSCEQNLNHDAMYWYRQDPGQGLRLIYYSQIVNDFQKGDIAEGYSVSREKKESFPLTVTSAQKNPTAFYLCASSPLVLGLSYGYTFGSGTRLTVV.

The chain couples TRBV5-8 to TRBJ2-3; 8 bases line up with TRBD1. Germline V CDR1 and CDR2: SGHTS, YDEGEE. With 3 bases clipped from V and 7 bases from J, the junction kept 7 bases outside the gene matches. The CDR3 length is 14 residues. This chain's CDR3 is CASSSRTGPHTQYF. The CDR3 bases are TGTGCCAGCAGCTCCCGGACAGGGCCCCATACGCAGTATTTT.

This chain links TRBV7-2 with TRBJ1-3; TRBD1 matches at 8 bases. Germline V gene sequence: CDR1 SGHTA, CDR2 FQGNSA. V lost 3 bases and J lost 0; bases outside the gene matches: 4. The CDR3 spans 16 residues. The CDR3 reads CASSLDRVASGNTIYF. The CDR3 DNA is TGTGCCAGCAGCTTGGACAGGGTTGCCTCTGGAAACACCATATATTTT.

The V gene is TRBV14, the J gene TRBJ2-5; D may be TRBD2 (6 bases). V shed 1 base and J shed 11 bases, with 11 bases lying between them. The CDR3 runs 12 residues. CDR1 is SGHDN, CDR2 FVKESK, per germline. CDR3 protein: CASSQVREAQYF. The CDR3 nucleotides are TGTGCCAGCAGCCAAGTGCGGGAAGCTCAGTACTTC.

In the case of this clone: The same CDR3 also results from other DNA sequences found in this sample. The chain links TRBV2 to TRBJ1-1, with 7 nucleotides matching TRBD1. Per the germline V gene, CDR1 is SNHLY and CDR2 is FYNNEI. This CDR3 has 14 amino acids. The junction had 2 bases not matched to a gene; V was cut back by 3 bases and J by 1 base. CDR3 DNA sequence: TGTGCCAGCAGTGAGCAGGGGGAGAACACTGAAGCTTTCTTT. The encoded protein is CASSEQGENTEAFF.

The chain carries TRBV3-1 (or the pseudogene TRBV3-2) and TRBJ1-2; a weak D match, TRBD1 (6 bases). The CDR3 length is 13 residues. Germline values: CDR1 LGHDT, CDR2 YNNKEL (reference sequence). V dropped 1 base and J dropped 7 bases, with 10 bases sitting between them. Written as DNA, the CDR3 is TGTGCCAGCAGCCAAGGGGCAGGGGCTGGCTACACCTTC. This translates into CASSQGAGAGYTF.

The rearrangement joins TRBV5-1 to TRBJ2-3; D is undetermined. The CDR3 has 15 residues. Trimming stripped 3 bases from V and 4 bases from J, with 15 bases between. Germline CDR1 is SGHRS and CDR2 is YFSETQ. The CDR3 loop reads CASSSSGPVADTQYF. CDR3 bases: TGCGCCAGCAGCTCGTCAGGCCCCGTGGCAGATACGCAGTATTTT.